This T cell receptor (beta chain) appears in the sequencing data of a study of cytomegalovirus exposure and HLA in healthy donors. This PCR relied on a set of 60 Vbeta primers and 13 Jbeta primers. TCRdb keeps only in-frame clones here, not all; method: immunoSEQ multiplex PCR. The table lists 180,000 or so clones, 86% of them singletons. Details on this clone: Distinct nucleotide sequences in the sample also encode this CDR3.

The V end was cut by 4 bases, the J end by 4 bases, with 17 bases between. Germline assignment: CDR1 SGHRS and CDR2 YFSETQ. The CDR3 is made up of 15 amino acids. The chain combines TRBV5-1 with TRBJ2-5, with D tentatively TRBD2 (7 bases). Sequencing was carried out using PBMCs. The sequence was obtained from a woman younger than 45 in good health and CMV-seronegative. In nucleotides, the CDR3 is TGCGCCAGCAGCACCCAAGGGGGGGACGGAGAGACCCAGTACTTC. Its protein is CASSTQGGDGETQYF.